The 14 T cell receptor beta chains reported below all come from one sample, sequenced in a study of cytomegalovirus exposure and HLA in healthy donors. The PCR made use of 60 Vbeta and 13 Jbeta primers. The protocol was immunoSEQ multiplex PCR, while the TCRdb copy is restricted to in-frame clones and leaves out a portion. This sample's table has 200,000 to 250,000 clones. Sequences were obtained from PBMCs. These receptors were taken from a woman aged 25-40 years in good health and CMV-seropositive.

The V gene is TRBV6-5, the J gene TRBJ1-2; D is ambiguous. This CDR3 spans 12 amino acids. Deletions cut 2 bases from V and 5 bases from J, with 6 bases between. Germline CDR1 and CDR2: MNHEY and SVGAGI. The CDR3 DNA follows: TGTGCCAGCAGTTACGGGCCGTATGGCTACACCTTC. It specifies CASSYGPYGYTF.

This sequence joins TRBV6-6 and TRBJ2-1; a weak D match, TRBD2 (6 bases). The germline V gene encodes CDR1 MNHNY and CDR2 SVGAGI (reference sequence). This CDR3 region has 10 residues. V lost 11 bases to trimming and J lost 9 bases, with 11 bases between them. The CDR3 sequence is CAGGLGEQFF. The CDR3 bases are TGTGCCGGGGGGTTGGGTGAGCAGTTCTTC.

The genes are TRBV2 and TRBJ1-1; D remains ambiguous. Trimming took 6 bases from V and 1 from J, leaving 3 bases between them. This CDR3 is built from 11 residues. Germline CDR1 and CDR2: SNHLY and FYNNEI. CDR3 nucleotide sequence: TGTGCCAGCAGGGCGAACACTGAAGCTTTCTTT. This encodes CASRANTEAFF.

The V and J genes are TRBV12-5 and TRBJ2-3; a possible D gene is TRBD2 (5 bases). This CDR3 is built from 18 residues. The V end lost 2 bases, the J end lost 2 bases, and 20 bases lay between the germline ends. The germline gives CDR1 LGHNT, CDR2 FRNRAP. The CDR3 coding sequence is TGTGCTAGTGGTTTGCGGGCCTGGGGTAGCGCTTACACAGATACGCAGTATTTT. Protein: CASGLRAWGSAYTDTQYF.

This chain uses TRBV7-6 with TRBJ2-2, with 7 bases identical to TRBD2. The J segment lost 3 bases and the V segment lost 4 bases, leaving 8 bases of the junction unmatched. CDR1 SGHVS and CDR2 FNYEAQ come from the germline V gene. The CDR3 is 16 residues long. CDR3 residues: CASSYSREVDTGELFF. DNA of the CDR3: TGTGCCAGCAGCTATAGCCGGGAGGTCGACACCGGGGAGCTGTTTTTT.

The chain recombines TRBV4-3 with TRBJ1-2; 9 bases align to TRBD1. Germline CDR1 is LGHNA and CDR2 is YSLEER. The CDR3 length is 16 residues. V dropped 4 bases and J dropped 4; count of bases not matched to a gene: 10. CDR3 nucleotides: TGCGCCAGCAGCCGGGGAACAGGGGGCGCGAGCTATGGCTACACCTTC. Translating it yields CASSRGTGGASYGYTF.

This CDR3 reads CASKQDRGPNQPQHF. In nucleotides, the CDR3 is TGTGCCAGCAAGCAGGACAGGGGGCCCAATCAGCCCCAGCATTTT. The chain uses TRBV2 and TRBJ1-5; TRBD1 matches at 11 bases. The junction had 5 bases not matched to a gene; V was cut back by 7 bases and J by 3 bases. The CDR3 covers 15 residues. The germline gives CDR1 SNHLY, CDR2 FYNNEI.

V and J are TRBV6-5 and TRBJ1-6, with D unresolved. Germline V gives CDR1 MNHEY, CDR2 SVGAGI. V was shortened by 6 bases and J by 2 bases, with 11 bases between the two germline ends. The CDR3 sequence is 15 residues long. The CDR3 DNA reads as TGTGCCAGCAGCCCTGAACAGCCCTATAATTCACCCCTCCACTTT. It encodes CASSPEQPYNSPLHF.

V and J are TRBV9 and TRBJ2-2; 7 positions agree with TRBD1. The CDR3 runs 17 residues. CDR1 SGDLS and CDR2 YYNGEE come from the germline V gene. Losses at the gene ends were 0 bases for V and 0 bases for J; bases not matched to a gene: 5. The CDR3 here is CASSVGLGTANTGELFF. In nucleotides, the CDR3 is TGTGCCAGCAGCGTAGGATTAGGGACAGCGAACACCGGGGAGCTGTTTTTT.

This sequence joins TRBV7-8 and TRBJ2-7; 9 bases are shared with TRBD1. From germline, CDR1 is SGHVS and CDR2 FQNEAQ. With V trimmed by 5 bases and J by 3 bases, 5 bases remained unmatched. The CDR3 runs to 14 residues. CDR3 amino acids: CASSPGQGNYEQYF. The CDR3 DNA reads as TGTGCCAGCAGCCCGGGACAGGGAAACTACGAGCAGTACTTC.

The chain links TRBV18 to TRBJ2-2; D remains ambiguous. This CDR3 spans 15 amino acids. Germline assignment: CDR1 KGHSH and CDR2 LQKENI. V shed 0 bases and J shed 6 bases, with 11 bases lying between them. CDR3 bases: TGTGCCAGCTCACCACCGATCTCAGGCGCCGGGGAGCTGTTTTTT. It codes for CASSPPISGAGELFF.

The J gene is TRBJ2-3, the V gene TRBV6-5; D is undetermined. The germline V gene encodes CDR1 MNHEY and CDR2 SVGAGI. The germline V and J ends were trimmed by 0 bases and 2 bases, with 9 bases remaining between them. This CDR3 is 15 amino acids long. CDR3 region: CASSYSAVPTDTQYF. CDR3 in DNA: TGTGCCAGCAGTTACTCGGCAGTCCCCACAGATACGCAGTATTTT.

The chain is built from TRBV4-3 and TRBJ2-3; TRBD2 matches 8 bases. CDR1 LGHNA and CDR2 YSLEER come from the germline V gene. Trimming took 1 base from V and 0 from J; bases not matched to a gene: 15. There are 20 residues in the CDR3. For the CDR3, the DNA is TGCGCCAGCAGCCAAGTGAACGGCGGGAGGCGGTCCATTAGCACAGATACGCAGTATTTT. It codes for CASSQVNGGRRSISTDTQYF.

The chain recombines TRBV5-1 with TRBJ2-5; 8 bases are shared with TRBD2. The CDR3 contains 15 residues. Germline V gene lookup returns CDR1 SGHRS and CDR2 YFSETQ. V was clipped by 2 bases and J by 1 base; unmatched bases: 4. The CDR3 sequence: CASSLAGEFQETQYF. CDR3 nucleotides: TGCGCCAGCAGCTTAGCGGGAGAATTCCAAGAGACCCAGTACTTC.